This entry features one T cell receptor beta chain sequence. The antigen remains unidentified. Between the trimmed V and J ends, which lost 4 bases and 3 bases, there was a span of 13 bases. Germline V gene lookup returns CDR1 SGHTS and CDR2 YDEGEE. The CDR3 consists of 14 residues. The table came from immunoSEQ multiplex PCR; TCRdb's copy has only in-frame clones and leaves some out. Of some 6,000 clones listed, 70% to 90% are singletons. The entry originates in a study of STAT3 mutations in large granular lymphocyte leukemia. Findings and limits, study-wide: Every T-cell large granular lymphocyte leukemia patient had at least one immunodominant TCR beta clonotype. Persisting codominant clonotypes may have hidden a small pathogenic clone. Some patients had dominant TCR clones larger than their STAT3 mutant burden.

The sequence derives from a human donor with T large granular lymphocyte leukemia. Some clones in this sample may be carry-over from other donors' samples. This sequence joins TRBV5-8 and TRBJ1-1; TRBD1 is a possible D gene (5 bases). Sequencing used PBMCs. This CDR3 is CASSPGTIDTEAFF. The CDR3 DNA sequence: TGTGCCAGCAGCCCCGGGACGATAGACACTGAAGCTTTCTTT.